Detailed here is one T cell receptor beta chain. The antigen is undetermined. Possible read error: a much larger clone is one base away. This sample was included in a study of molecular identifiers for immune sequencing clone quantification. The CDR3 extends over 12 amino acids. Germline assignment: CDR1 MDHEN and CDR2 SYDVKM. Regarding the study as a whole: Beyond 20 RNA copies, clones held over 99% of effector molecules, compared with under 1% in naive cells.

TCRdb re-called the PCR reads with MiXCR, one entry per CDR3 protein. The data show 50,000 to 70,000 distinct CDR3 sequences, with about a fifth seen just once and about 1.6% held by the top ten. The rearrangement uses TRBV28 and TRBJ2-1, with unresolved D. Material: naive CD8+ T cells from blood, with Jurkat cell RNA spiked in. The subset is: FACS-sorted CD8+CD4-CCR7+CD45RA+ naive T cells. This sequence was found in a human donor in good health. Some libraries in this study had Jurkat cell RNA spiked in. The CDR3 reads CACSPRRQEQFF. The CDR3 DNA is TGTGCCTGCAGTCCTCGTCGTCAAGAGCAGTTCTTC.